The text below deals with one T cell receptor (beta chain). Seattle patients were enrolled during active infection and followed longitudinally. CDR3 length: 19 residues. From germline, CDR1 is SGHTA and CDR2 FQGNSA. V shed 0 bases and J 5 bases; nucleotides not matched to a gene: 15. These data belong to a study of blood T cell repertoires in COVID-19. Across the study: Sample material is recorded as cDNA or gDNA derived from T cells, B-cell-depleted T cells, or PBMCs.

Original processing notes: Estimated nucleated cell counts came from reference gene primer amplification. Measured with immunoSEQ multiplex PCR; TCRdb has only the in-frame clones, and not every one. V, J and clone size reflect that table, while D and trimming were determined from the DNA. Of 300,000 to 400,000 clones listed, about nine tenths were seen once; the top ten hold 1.5% to 2%. The receptor was derived from a woman in her 30s with COVID-19, enrolled during active disease. The rearrangement uses TRBV7-2 and TRBJ2-1; 8 positions agree with TRBD2. The sequenced sample was peripheral blood. The CDR3 nucleotides are TGTGCCAGCAGCTTAGCCTTCCGGACTAGCAGTTTTAAGAACAATGAGCAGTTCTTC. This gives the protein CASSLAFRTSSFKNNEQFF.